One sample yielded the 29 T cell receptor beta chains listed below, sequenced in a study of shared clonotypes between healthy human individuals. Naive CD8 cells, CD45RO-negative and positively selected for CCR7, excluded terminally differentiated effector memory CD45RA+ cells. The table came from immunoSEQ multiplex PCR; TCRdb's copy has only in-frame clones and leaves some out. The table includes over 800,000 clones, almost 95% detected once. The sequenced material came from naive CD8+ T cells sorted from blood. All receptors derive from a man aged 25-45 years in good health.

The rearrangement joins TRBV29-1 to TRBJ2-1, with D maybe TRBD1 (6 bases). Germline CDR1 reads SQVTM; CDR2 reads ANQGSEA. The length of the CDR3 is 14 residues. The ends were cut back, 0 bases at V and 8 bases at J, with 14 bases in the middle. CDR3 coding DNA: TGCAGCGTTGAAGACAGGGGAGACATGGATGAGCAGTTCTTC. It codes for CSVEDRGDMDEQFF.

The chain links TRBV9 to TRBJ2-1; no clear D gene. V gave up 0 bases and J gave up 10 bases, with 14 bases separating them. Germline loops: CDR1 SGDLS, CDR2 YYNGEE. The CDR3 totals 14 residues. The CDR3 DNA reads TGTGCCAGCAGCGTAGCTCTAGGAGATGGCGAGCAGTTCTTC. Translated, it gives CASSVALGDGEQFF.

V and J are TRBV18 and TRBJ1-2, with 7 bases fitting TRBD1. From germline, CDR1 is KGHSH and CDR2 LQKENI. V gave up 3 bases and J gave up 5 bases; unmatched junction bases: 12. The CDR3 consists of 16 residues. Here the CDR3 reads CASSPGTEVLNYGYTF. CDR3 in DNA: TGTGCCAGCTCACCTGGGACAGAGGTCCTAAATTATGGCTACACCTTC.

The CDR3 DNA follows: TGTGCCACCAGCAGAGAGGGGGGCGGTACAGAAGCTTTCTTT. Its translation is CATSREGGGTEAFF. This chain connects TRBV15 to TRBJ1-1; D may be TRBD1 (6 bases). Looked up from germline, CDR1 is LNHNV and CDR2 is YYDKDF (reference sequence). The CDR3 covers 14 residues. V was pared by 0 bases and J by 8 bases, with 13 bases between.

This clone is a singleton in its sample. This chain uses TRBV7-9 with TRBJ2-7, with 9 bases fitting TRBD1. The CDR3 extends over 16 amino acids. Per the germline V gene, CDR1 is SEHNR and CDR2 is FQNEAQ (reference sequence). Losses at the gene ends were 5 bases for V and 5 bases for J; bases not matched to a gene: 13. CDR3 sequence reads: CASSSPLRDRVHEQYF. DNA of the CDR3: TGTGCCAGCAGCAGCCCCCTCCGGGACAGGGTCCACGAGCAGTACTTC.

The chain has TRBV7-6 and TRBJ2-5; TRBD2 agrees at 10 bases. After removal of 4 bases from V and 5 bases from J, the junction contained 16 bases not matched to a gene. Germline V gene sequence: CDR1 SGHVS, CDR2 FNYEAQ. The CDR3 extends over 18 amino acids. CDR3 residues: CASSSPGVAGGGDETQYF. CDR3 DNA: TGTGCCAGCAGCTCCCCAGGGGTAGCGGGAGGAGGAGACGAGACCCAGTACTTC.

The V gene is TRBV19, the J gene TRBJ2-2; 8 bases align to TRBD2. With 7 bases clipped from V and 5 bases from J, the junction kept 9 bases outside the gene matches. The CDR3 covers 15 residues. The germline V gene encodes CDR1 LNHDA and CDR2 SQIVND (reference sequence). The CDR3 DNA reads as TGTGCCAGTATAAGCGGGAGTGGCTATACCGGGGAGCTGTTTTTT. Encoded protein: CASISGSGYTGELFF.

Only a few counts were recorded for this clone. The chain links TRBV10-3 to TRBJ2-1; 8 bases are shared with TRBD2. This CDR3 is 14 amino acids long. The V and J ends lost 2 bases and 7 bases, in that order; junction bases with no gene match: 4. Germline CDR1 ENHRY, CDR2 SYGVKD. For the CDR3, the DNA is TGTGCCATCAGTGAGGGGCGGGAGGCTAATGAGCAGTTCTTC. This sequence encodes CAISEGREANEQFF.

This chain connects TRBV27 to TRBJ1-5; tentative D call: TRBD1 (5 bases). Trimming shortened V by 5 bases and J by 0 bases, and 8 bases separated the two germline ends. This CDR3 contains 14 residues. CDR1 is MNHEY, CDR2 SMNVEV, per germline (reference sequence). CDR3: CASSDSDSNQPQHF. DNA of the CDR3: TGTGCCAGCAGTGACAGCGATAGCAATCAGCCCCAGCATTTT.

The V and J genes are TRBV29-1 and TRBJ2-1, with D tentatively TRBD1 (6 bases). This CDR3 contains 15 residues. Germline assignment: CDR1 SQVTM and CDR2 ANQGSEA. V was pared by 7 bases and J by 3 bases, with 19 bases between. CDR3 nucleotides: TGCAGCGGATTCGGCGTACAGGGAATCTACAATGAGCAGTTCTTC. Its translation: CSGFGVQGIYNEQFF.

The genes are TRBV5-1 and TRBJ1-1; a weak D match, TRBD1 (5 bases). Germline V gene lookup returns CDR1 SGHRS and CDR2 YFSETQ. Trimming removed 7 bases at V and 6 bases at J, with 19 bases between. The CDR3 spans 14 residues. CDR3 coding DNA: TGCGCCAGCTGCCGGGAGGGGCGCGGTGCTGAAGCTTTCTTT. The encoded protein is CASCREGRGAEAFF.

This chain connects TRBV27 to TRBJ2-3; D perhaps matches TRBD2 (6 bases). The CDR3 spans 13 residues. Germline V gene data show CDR1 as MNHEY and CDR2 as SMNVEV (reference sequence). The germline V and J ends were trimmed by 3 bases and 6 bases, with 10 bases remaining between them. The CDR3 bases are TGTGCCAGCAGTTTGGCGGGAAGGGATACGCAGTATTTT. Encoded protein: CASSLAGRDTQYF.

The chain uses TRBV10-3 and TRBJ2-7, with D possibly being TRBD1 or TRBD2 (5 bases each). CDR1 and CDR2 from the germline V gene are ENHRY and SYGVKD. The CDR3 has 15 amino acids. V lost 9 bases and J lost 1, with 19 bases in between. CDR3 residues: CAMGDAEGFSYEQYF. The CDR3, as DNA: TGTGCCATGGGGGACGCCGAAGGCTTTTCCTACGAGCAGTACTTC.

The chain joins TRBV10-2 to TRBJ1-1, with D uncertain. Looked up from germline, CDR1 is WSHSY and CDR2 is SAAADI. The CDR3 covers 15 residues. The V end was cut by 6 bases, the J end by 0 bases, with 14 bases between. The CDR3 bases are TGCGCCAGCAGACGCCTCCCATTAATGAACACTGAAGCTTTCTTT. Protein sequence: CASRRLPLMNTEAFF.

Comment on this clone: Other DNA sequences in the same sample also yield this CDR3. J is TRBJ2-7 and V is TRBV9; 10 nucleotides match TRBD2. Germline V lookup: CDR1 SGDLS, CDR2 YYNGEE. CDR3 length: 15 amino acids. The V segment lost 0 bases and the J segment 3 bases; nucleotides outside the gene matches: 3. CDR3 amino acids: CASSVAASGSYEQYF. The CDR3 DNA sequence: TGTGCCAGCAGCGTAGCGGCTAGCGGGAGCTACGAGCAGTACTTC.

V and J are TRBV28 and TRBJ2-1, with D possibly TRBD2 on 6 matching bases. Germline values: CDR1 MDHEN, CDR2 SYDVKM. The CDR3 sequence is 14 residues long. With 5 bases removed from V and 0 bases from J, the gap between germline ends came to 8 bases. The CDR3 is CASSAGSSYNEQFF. The DNA of the CDR3 is TGTGCCAGCAGTGCCGGGAGCTCCTACAATGAGCAGTTCTTC.

The J gene is TRBJ2-7, the V gene TRBV6-5; 8 nucleotides agree with TRBD2. The trim removed 1 base at V and 2 bases at J, leaving 1 base unmatched. There are 14 residues in the CDR3. Germline loops: CDR1 MNHEY, CDR2 SVGAGI. CDR3 bases: TGTGCCAGCAGTTACTTGCGGGAGGCCTACGAGCAGTACTTC. Protein product: CASSYLREAYEQYF.

The chain links TRBV27 to TRBJ2-3; D possibly corresponds to TRBD1 (5 bases). V was cut by 0 bases and J by 0 bases, with 19 bases left in between. Germline values: CDR1 MNHEY, CDR2 SMNVEV (reference sequence). The CDR3 covers 19 residues. The chain's CDR3 is CASSLSAPPGPGSTDTQYF. CDR3 DNA sequence: TGTGCCAGCAGTTTATCCGCGCCGCCAGGGCCCGGCAGCACAGATACGCAGTATTTT.

V and J are TRBV4-3 and TRBJ2-1; D is possibly TRBD2 (5 bases). The CDR3 has 14 residues. Trimming cost V 0 bases and J 10 bases, with 13 bases left between them. Germline CDR1 and CDR2: LGHNA and YSLEER. The CDR3 DNA reads TGCGCCAGCAGCCAAGACACGGGGTCCCTGGAGCAGTTCTTC. Encoded protein: CASSQDTGSLEQFF.

V usage is TRBV9 and J usage is TRBJ2-2, with D unresolved. This CDR3 is 13 amino acids long. Germline-derived CDR1 and CDR2 are SGDLS and YYNGEE. Trimming removed 4 bases at V and 6 bases at J, with 10 bases between. CDR3 DNA: TGTGCCAGCAGCCCCCGTTGGTCCGGGGAGCTGTTTTTT. This translates into CASSPRWSGELFF.

The rearrangement uses TRBV7-8 and TRBJ1-5; D remains ambiguous. V lost 5 bases and J lost 2, with 16 bases in between. This CDR3 contains 16 residues. Germline V gives CDR1 SGHVS, CDR2 FQNEAQ. The CDR3 sequence is CASSPHYSGGNQPQHF. In DNA, the CDR3 is TGTGCCAGCAGCCCTCATTACAGTGGCGGCAATCAGCCCCAGCATTTT.

The V and J genes are TRBV7-6 and TRBJ2-3, with D perhaps assigned TRBD1 or TRBD2 (5 bases each). The CDR3 totals 15 residues. Trimming pared 4 bases from V and 0 bases from J, leaving 11 bases between. The germline V gene has CDR1 SGHVS and CDR2 FNYEAQ. DNA of the CDR3: TGTGCCAGCAGCTACGGTGGGGGAAGCACAGATACGCAGTATTTT. Its translation is CASSYGGGSTDTQYF.

The CDR3 protein is CASSSYRDSPGKAYEQYF. As DNA, the CDR3 is TGTGCCAGCAGTTCCTATCGGGACAGCCCGGGTAAGGCCTACGAGCAGTACTTC. The rearrangement joins TRBV27 to TRBJ2-7; 7 positions agree with TRBD1. The CDR3 sequence is 18 residues long. Per germline, CDR1 MNHEY and CDR2 SMNVEV (reference sequence). The ends lost 4 bases at V and 2 bases at J; junction bases unmatched: 17.

The chain couples TRBV18 to TRBJ2-1, with D tentatively TRBD2 (5 bases). Germline CDR1 KGHSH, CDR2 LQKENI. The CDR3 loop spans 13 amino acids. The ends were cut back, 6 bases at V and 4 bases at J, with 10 bases in the middle. CDR3 region: CASSSTGYNEQFF. The DNA of the CDR3 is TGTGCCAGCTCTTCAACGGGATACAATGAGCAGTTCTTC. The full variable domain, in which reference TRBV18 and TRBJ2-1 provide the parts outside the CDR3, is NAGVMQNPRHLVRRRGQEARLRCSPMKGHSHVYWYRQLPEEGLKFMVYLQKENIIDESGMPKERFSAEFPKEGPSILRIQQVVRGDSAAYFCASSSTGYNEQFFGPGTRLTVL.

The chain links TRBV4-1 to TRBJ2-1, with D maybe TRBD2 (6 bases). The V end was cut by 5 bases, the J end by 6 bases, with 17 bases between. Germline-derived CDR1 and CDR2 are MGHRA and YSYEKL. This CDR3 is built from 15 residues. CDR3 bases: TGCGCCAGCAGCATGGCGGGCGAGGGACTCAATGAGCAGTTCTTC. Its translation: CASSMAGEGLNEQFF.

J is TRBJ1-2 and V is TRBV29-1; D call uncertain. The germline V gene has CDR1 SQVTM and CDR2 ANQGSEA. The CDR3 extends over 12 amino acids. Trimming cost V 3 bases and J 8 bases, with 13 bases left between them. The CDR3 sequence is CSVDPDLTGYTF. The CDR3 region has the DNA TGCAGCGTTGATCCAGACTTGACGGGCTACACCTTC.

The chain uses TRBV2 and TRBJ2-1; the match to TRBD2 covers 7 bases. J lost 4 bases, V lost 9 bases, and 9 bases had no gene match. Per the germline V gene, CDR1 is SNHLY and CDR2 is FYNNEI. This CDR3 has 14 residues. CDR3 sequence: CARGLSGSYNEQFF. In DNA form, the CDR3 reads TGTGCCAGGGGACTTAGCGGGTCTTACAATGAGCAGTTCTTC. The whole variable domain, remainder taken from reference TRBV2 and TRBJ2-1, is EPEVTQTPSHQVTQMGQEVILRCVPISNHLYFYWYRQILGQKVEFLVSFYNNEISEKSEIFDDQFSVERPDGSNFTLKIRSTKLEDSAMYFCARGLSGSYNEQFFGPGTRLTVL.

The gene calls are TRBV6-5 and TRBJ2-7; D is unclear. Per germline, CDR1 MNHEY and CDR2 SVGAGI. V gave up 6 bases and J gave up 4 bases, with 19 bases separating them. CDR3 length equals 15 residues. Here the CDR3 reads CASSVAWKDVYEQYF. Here the CDR3 DNA reads TGTGCCAGCAGCGTCGCCTGGAAGGACGTTTACGAGCAGTACTTC.

The chain has TRBV5-1 and TRBJ2-3; a weak D match, TRBD1 (6 bases). Trimming pared 2 bases from V and 6 bases from J, leaving 22 bases between. The CDR3 extends over 17 amino acids. The V gene's germline CDR1 is SGHRS and CDR2 YFSETQ. This CDR3 is CASSFTAPTGGRDTQYF. As DNA, the CDR3 is TGCGCCAGCAGCTTTACCGCCCCGACAGGAGGAAGGGATACGCAGTATTTT.